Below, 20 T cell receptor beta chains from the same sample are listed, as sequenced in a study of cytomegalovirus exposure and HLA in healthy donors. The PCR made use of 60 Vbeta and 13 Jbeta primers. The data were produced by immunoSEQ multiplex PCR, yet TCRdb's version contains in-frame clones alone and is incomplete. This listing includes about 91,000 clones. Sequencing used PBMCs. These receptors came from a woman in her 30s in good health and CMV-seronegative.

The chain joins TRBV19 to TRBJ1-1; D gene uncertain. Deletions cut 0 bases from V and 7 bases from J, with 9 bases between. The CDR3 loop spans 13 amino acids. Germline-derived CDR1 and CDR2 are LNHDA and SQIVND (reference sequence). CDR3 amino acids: CASSIESEGEAFF. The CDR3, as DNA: TGTGCCAGTAGTATAGAATCAGAGGGTGAAGCTTTCTTT.

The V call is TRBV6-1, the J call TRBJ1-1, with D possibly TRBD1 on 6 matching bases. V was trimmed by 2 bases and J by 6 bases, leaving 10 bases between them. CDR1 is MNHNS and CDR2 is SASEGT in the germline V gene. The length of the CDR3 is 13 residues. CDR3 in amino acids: CASSETGIAEAFF. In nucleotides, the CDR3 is TGTGCCAGCAGTGAAACAGGGATCGCTGAAGCTTTCTTT.

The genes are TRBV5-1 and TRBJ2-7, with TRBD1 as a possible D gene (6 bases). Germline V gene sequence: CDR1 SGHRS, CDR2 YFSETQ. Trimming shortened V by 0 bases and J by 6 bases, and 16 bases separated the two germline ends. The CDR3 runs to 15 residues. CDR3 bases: TGCGCCAGCAGCTTGGGCAGCGTAGGGGGAGCCGAGCAGTACTTC. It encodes CASSLGSVGGAEQYF.

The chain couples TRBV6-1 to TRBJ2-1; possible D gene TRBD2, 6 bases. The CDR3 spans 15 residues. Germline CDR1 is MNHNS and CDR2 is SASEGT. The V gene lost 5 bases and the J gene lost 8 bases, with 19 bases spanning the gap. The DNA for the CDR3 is TGTGCCAGCAGTAAAGGAAGGACTATTCGCGATGAGCAGTTCTTC. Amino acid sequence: CASSKGRTIRDEQFF.

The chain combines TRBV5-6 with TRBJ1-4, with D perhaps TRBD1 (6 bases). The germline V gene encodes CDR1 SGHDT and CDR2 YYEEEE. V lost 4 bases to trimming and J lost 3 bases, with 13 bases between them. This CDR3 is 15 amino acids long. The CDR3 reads CASSEQGSANEKLFF. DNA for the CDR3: TGTGCCAGCAGCGAACAGGGTTCGGCTAATGAAAAACTGTTTTTT.

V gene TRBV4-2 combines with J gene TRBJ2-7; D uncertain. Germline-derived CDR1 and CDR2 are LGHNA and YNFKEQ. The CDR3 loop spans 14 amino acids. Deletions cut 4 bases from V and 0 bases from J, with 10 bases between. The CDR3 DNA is TGTGCCAGCAGCCTTGATAGAAGCTCCTACGAGCAGTACTTC. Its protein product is CASSLDRSSYEQYF.

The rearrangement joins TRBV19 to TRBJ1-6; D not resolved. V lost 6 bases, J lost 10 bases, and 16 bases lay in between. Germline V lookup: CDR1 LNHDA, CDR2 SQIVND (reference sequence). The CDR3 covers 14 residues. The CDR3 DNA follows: TGTGCCAGTAGCCGGGAGACCTTGAGGTCACCCCTCCACTTT. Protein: CASSRETLRSPLHF.

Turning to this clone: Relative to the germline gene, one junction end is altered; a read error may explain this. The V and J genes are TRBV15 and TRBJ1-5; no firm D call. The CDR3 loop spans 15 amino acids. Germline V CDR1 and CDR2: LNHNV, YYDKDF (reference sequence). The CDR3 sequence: CVTSRDLGGGQPQHF. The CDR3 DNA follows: TGTGTCACCAGCAGAGATTTGGGAGGCGGACAGCCCCAGCATTTT.

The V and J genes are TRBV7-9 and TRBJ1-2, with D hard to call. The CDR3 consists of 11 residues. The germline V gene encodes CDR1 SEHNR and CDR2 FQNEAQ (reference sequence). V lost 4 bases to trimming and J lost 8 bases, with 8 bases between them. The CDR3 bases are TGTGCCAGCAGCTCGACATTGGGCTACACCTTC. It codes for CASSSTLGYTF.

CDR3 bases: TGTGCCACCAGCAGAGATGCAGCGGGAGTGGGAGGGGAGTATTTT. It yields the protein CATSRDAAGVGGEYF. This rearrangement joins TRBV15 to TRBJ2-3, with 8 bases identical to TRBD2. CDR3 length equals 15 residues. V was pared by 0 bases and J by 13 bases, with 12 bases of the junction left unmatched. CDR1 is LNHNV and CDR2 is YYDKDF in the germline V gene (reference sequence).

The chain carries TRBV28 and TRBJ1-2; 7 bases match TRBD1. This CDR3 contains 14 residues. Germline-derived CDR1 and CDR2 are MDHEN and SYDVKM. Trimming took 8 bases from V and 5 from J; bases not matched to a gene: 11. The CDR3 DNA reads TGTGCCAGCGGGGCGGCGGGACAGCGTTATGGCTACACCTTC. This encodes CASGAAGQRYGYTF.

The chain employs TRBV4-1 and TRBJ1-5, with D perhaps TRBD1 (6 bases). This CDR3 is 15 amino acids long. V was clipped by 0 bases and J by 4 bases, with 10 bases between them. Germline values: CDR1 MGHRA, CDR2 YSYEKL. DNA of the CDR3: TGCGCCAGCAGCCAAGAATCAGGGGTAAATCAGCCCCAGCATTTT. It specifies CASSQESGVNQPQHF.

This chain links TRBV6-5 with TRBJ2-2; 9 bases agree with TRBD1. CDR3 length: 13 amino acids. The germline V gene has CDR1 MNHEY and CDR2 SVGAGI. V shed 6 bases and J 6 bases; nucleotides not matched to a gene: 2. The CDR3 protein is CASRTGGPGELFF. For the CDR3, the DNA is TGTGCCAGCAGGACAGGGGGGCCCGGGGAGCTGTTTTTT.

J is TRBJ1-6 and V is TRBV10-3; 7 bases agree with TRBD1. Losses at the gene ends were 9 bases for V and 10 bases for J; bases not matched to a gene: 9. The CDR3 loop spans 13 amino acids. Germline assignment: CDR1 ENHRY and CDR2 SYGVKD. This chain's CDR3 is CAIKRGRGSPLHF. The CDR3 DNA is TGTGCCATAAAAAGGGGGCGAGGATCACCCCTCCACTTT.

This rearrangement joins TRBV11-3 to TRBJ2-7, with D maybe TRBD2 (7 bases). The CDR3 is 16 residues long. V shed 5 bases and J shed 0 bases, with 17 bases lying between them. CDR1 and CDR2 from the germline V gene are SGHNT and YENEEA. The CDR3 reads CASSRGGGGGSYEQYF. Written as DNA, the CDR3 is TGTGCCAGCAGCCGAGGAGGGGGGGGAGGCTCCTACGAGCAGTACTTC.

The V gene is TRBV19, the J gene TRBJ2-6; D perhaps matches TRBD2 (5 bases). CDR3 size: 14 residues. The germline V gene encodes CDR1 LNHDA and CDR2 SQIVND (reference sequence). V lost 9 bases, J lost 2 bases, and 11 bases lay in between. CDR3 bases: TGTGCCAGCCAATGGGGAGCTGGGGCCAACGTCCTGACTTTC. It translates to CASQWGAGANVLTF. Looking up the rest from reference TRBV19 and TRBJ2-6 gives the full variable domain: DGGITQSPKYLFRKEGQNVTLSCEQNLNHDAMYWYRQDPGQGLRLIYYSQIVNDFQKGDIAEGYSVSREKKESFPLTVTSAQKNPTAFYLCASQWGAGANVLTFGAGSRLTVL.

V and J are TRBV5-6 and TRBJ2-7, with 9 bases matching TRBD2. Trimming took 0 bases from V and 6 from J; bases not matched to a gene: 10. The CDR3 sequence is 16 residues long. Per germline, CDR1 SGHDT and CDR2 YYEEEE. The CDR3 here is CASSLEGLASACEQYF. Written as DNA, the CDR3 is TGTGCCAGCAGCTTGGAAGGACTAGCGTCGGCCTGCGAGCAGTACTTC.

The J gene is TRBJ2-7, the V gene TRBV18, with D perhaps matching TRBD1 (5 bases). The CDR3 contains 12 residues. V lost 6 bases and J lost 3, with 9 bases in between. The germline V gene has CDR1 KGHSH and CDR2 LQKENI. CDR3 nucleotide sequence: TGTGCCAGCTCCCAGACAGTCTACGAGCAGTACTTC. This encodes CASSQTVYEQYF.

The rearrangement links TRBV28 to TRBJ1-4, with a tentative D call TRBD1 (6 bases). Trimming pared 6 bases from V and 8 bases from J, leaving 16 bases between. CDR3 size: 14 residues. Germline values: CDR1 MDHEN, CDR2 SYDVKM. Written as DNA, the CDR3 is TGTGCCAGCAGCCCTCCGGGACAAGAAGAAAAACTGTTTTTT. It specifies CASSPPGQEEKLFF.

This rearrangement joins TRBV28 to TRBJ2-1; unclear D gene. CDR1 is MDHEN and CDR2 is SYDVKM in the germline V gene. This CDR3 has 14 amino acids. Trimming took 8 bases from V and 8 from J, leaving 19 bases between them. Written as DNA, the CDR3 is TGTGCCAGCGTATCGCAGGCCTTCCGCTATGAGCAGTTCTTC. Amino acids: CASVSQAFRYEQFF.